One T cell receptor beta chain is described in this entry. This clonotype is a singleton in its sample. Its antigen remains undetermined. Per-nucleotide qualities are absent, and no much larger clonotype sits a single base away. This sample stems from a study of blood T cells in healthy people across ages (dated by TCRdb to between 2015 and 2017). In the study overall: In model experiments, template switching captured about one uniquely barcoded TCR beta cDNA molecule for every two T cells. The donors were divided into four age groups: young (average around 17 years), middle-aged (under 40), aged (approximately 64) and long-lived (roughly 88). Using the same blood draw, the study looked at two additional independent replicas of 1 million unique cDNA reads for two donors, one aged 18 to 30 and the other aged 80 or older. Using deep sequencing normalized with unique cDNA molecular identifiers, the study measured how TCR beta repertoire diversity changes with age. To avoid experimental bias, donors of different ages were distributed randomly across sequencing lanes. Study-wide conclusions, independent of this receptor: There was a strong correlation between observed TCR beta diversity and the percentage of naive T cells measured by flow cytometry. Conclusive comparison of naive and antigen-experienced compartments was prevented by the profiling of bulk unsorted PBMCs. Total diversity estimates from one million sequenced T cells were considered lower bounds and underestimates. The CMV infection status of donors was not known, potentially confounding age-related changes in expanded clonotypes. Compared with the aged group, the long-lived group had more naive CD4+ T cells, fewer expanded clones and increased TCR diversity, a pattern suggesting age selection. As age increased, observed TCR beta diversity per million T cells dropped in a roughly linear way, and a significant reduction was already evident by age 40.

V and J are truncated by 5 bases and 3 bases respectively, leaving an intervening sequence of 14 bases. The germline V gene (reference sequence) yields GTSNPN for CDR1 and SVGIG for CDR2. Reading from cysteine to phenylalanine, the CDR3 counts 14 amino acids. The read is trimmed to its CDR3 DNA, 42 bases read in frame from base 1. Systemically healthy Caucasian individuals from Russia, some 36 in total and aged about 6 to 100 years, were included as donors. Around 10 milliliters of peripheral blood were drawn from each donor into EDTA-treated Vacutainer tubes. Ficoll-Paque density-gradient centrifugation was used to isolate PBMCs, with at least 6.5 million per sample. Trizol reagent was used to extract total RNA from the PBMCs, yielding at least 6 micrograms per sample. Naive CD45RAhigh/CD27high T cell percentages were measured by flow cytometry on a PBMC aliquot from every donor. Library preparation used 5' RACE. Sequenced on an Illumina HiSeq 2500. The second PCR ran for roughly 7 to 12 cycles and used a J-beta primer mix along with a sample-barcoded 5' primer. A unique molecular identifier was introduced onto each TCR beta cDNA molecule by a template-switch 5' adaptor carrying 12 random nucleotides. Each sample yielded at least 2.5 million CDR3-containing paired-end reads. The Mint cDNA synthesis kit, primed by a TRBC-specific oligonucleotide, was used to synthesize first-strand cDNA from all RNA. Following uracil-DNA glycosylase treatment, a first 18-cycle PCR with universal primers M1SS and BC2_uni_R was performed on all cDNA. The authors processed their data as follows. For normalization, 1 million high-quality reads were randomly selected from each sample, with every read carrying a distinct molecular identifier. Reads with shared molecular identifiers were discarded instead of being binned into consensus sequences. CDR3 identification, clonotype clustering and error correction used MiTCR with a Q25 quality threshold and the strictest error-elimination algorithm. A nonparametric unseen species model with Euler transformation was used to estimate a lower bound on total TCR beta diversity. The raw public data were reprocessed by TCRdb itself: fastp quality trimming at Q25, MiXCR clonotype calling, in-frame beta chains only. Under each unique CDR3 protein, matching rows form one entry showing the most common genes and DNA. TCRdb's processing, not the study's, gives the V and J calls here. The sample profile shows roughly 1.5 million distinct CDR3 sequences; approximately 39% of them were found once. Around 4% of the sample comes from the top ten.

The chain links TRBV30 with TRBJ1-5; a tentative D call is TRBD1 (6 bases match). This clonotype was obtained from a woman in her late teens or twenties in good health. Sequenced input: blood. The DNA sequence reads TGTGCCTGGCGCCTGAGGGGGGTCAATCAGCCCCAGCATTTT. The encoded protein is CAWRLRGVNQPQHF.